The clone carrying this TCR beta chain was detected only a few times. The protocol was immunoSEQ multiplex PCR, while the TCRdb copy is restricted to in-frame clones and leaves out a portion. The sample includes some 3,700 clones, under 20% of them seen just once. Treatment denoted: randomized to nivolumab then ipilimumab (arm A) or the reverse (arm B). These data originate in a study of sequential checkpoint blockade in melanoma. This CDR3 has 16 residues. Germline lookup yields CDR1 SGHRS and CDR2 YFSETQ. The ends lost 0 bases at V and 4 bases at J; junction bases unmatched: 8. This chain connects TRBV5-1 to TRBJ2-7; 9 bases are shared with TRBD2. Source: tumor tissue (inferred from file names), taken from a patient given nivolumab and ipilimumab in sequence. This clonotype was sampled from a human patient with melanoma. Some clones in this sample may be carry-over from other donors' samples. CDR3 coding DNA: TGCGCCAGCAGCTTGGATGCGCGGGGGGGTACTTACGAGCAGTACTTC. It encodes CASSLDARGGTYEQYF.